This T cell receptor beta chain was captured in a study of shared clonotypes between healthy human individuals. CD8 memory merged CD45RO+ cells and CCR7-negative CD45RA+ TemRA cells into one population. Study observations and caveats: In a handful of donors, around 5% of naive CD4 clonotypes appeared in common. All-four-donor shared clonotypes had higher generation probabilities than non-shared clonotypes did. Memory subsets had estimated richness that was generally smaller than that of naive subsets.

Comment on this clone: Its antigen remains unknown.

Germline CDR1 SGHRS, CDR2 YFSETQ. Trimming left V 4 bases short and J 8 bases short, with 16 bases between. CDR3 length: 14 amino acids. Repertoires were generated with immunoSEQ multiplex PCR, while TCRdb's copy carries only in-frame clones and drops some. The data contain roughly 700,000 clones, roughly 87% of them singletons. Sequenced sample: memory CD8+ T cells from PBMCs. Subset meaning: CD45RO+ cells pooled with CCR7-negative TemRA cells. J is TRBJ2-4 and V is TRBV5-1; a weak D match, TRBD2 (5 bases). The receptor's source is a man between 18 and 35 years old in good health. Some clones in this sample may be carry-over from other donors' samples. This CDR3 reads CASSPHRESDIQYF. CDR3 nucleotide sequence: TGCGCCAGCAGCCCCCATCGGGAATCGGACATTCAGTACTTC.